The rows below give T cell receptor beta chains drawn from one sample of a study of regulatory T cells. Repertoires were generated with immunoSEQ multiplex PCR, while TCRdb's copy carries only in-frame clones and drops some. The table has over 25,000 clones, about 93% seen once; the top ten hold 0.75% to 1%. What was sequenced was conventional CD4+ T cells sorted from blood. The receptors were gathered from a child aged 2 to 10 with CD3G deficiency. The CDR3 runs from the conserved cysteine through the conserved F or W. The D gene is left open where the match is weak. Expanded clones are given a class, and other clones once, few, many or no size at all.

. TRBJ1-2 . TRBV7-8 TGTGCCAGCAGCCCGGGAGGGGGTGACTATGGCTACACCTTC CASSPGGGDYGYTF
. TRBJ1-4 . TRBV28 TGTGCCAGCAGTCCAACCTCGGTCGGCGGGGAAAAACTGTTTTTT CASSPTSVGGEKLFF
. TRBJ1-2 . TRBV6-1 TGTGCCAGCAGTGAAGCGAGGGGGGGCTATGGCTACACCTTC CASSEARGGYGYTF
. TRBJ2-5 TRBD1 TRBV5-1 TGCGCCAGCAGCACGTACAGGGGAGAGACCCAGTACTTC CASSTYRGETQYF
. TRBJ2-5 . TRBV10-2 TGCGCCAGCAGTGAGCCTGGGGCAAGTGAGACCCAGTACTTC CASSEPGASETQYF
. TRBJ2-1 . TRBV6-1 TGTGCCAGCAGTGAAGCGAAAGGTGAGCAGTTCTTC CASSEAKGEQFF
. TRBJ2-7 TRBD2 TRBV6-1 TGTGCCAGCAGTGAACTCCCGGCTAGCGGCTACGAGCAGTACTTC CASSELPASGYEQYF
. TRBJ2-3 . TRBV7-9 TGTGCCAGCAGCTATGAGCGGATGACAGATACGCAGTATTTT CASSYERMTDTQYF
. TRBJ2-7 . TRBV5-1 TGCGCCAGCAGCTTGGGTGCAGGGTTTCACGAGCAGTACTTC CASSLGAGFHEQYF
. TRBJ2-7 . TRBV11-2 TGTGCCAGCAGCTTCGCCTCCGGGCAGTACTTC CASSFASGQYF
. TRBJ2-1 TRBD1 TRBV5-1 TGCGCCAGCAGCTTCGGGGACAGAGACAATGAGCAGTTCTTC CASSFGDRDNEQFF
. TRBJ2-7 . TRBV6-1 TGTGCCAGCAGACAGGCCTTAGGGGCCGAGCAGTACTTC CASRQALGAEQYF
. TRBJ2-1 TRBD1 TRBV19 TGTGCCAGTAGTAAGACAGGGGGTCGGTACAATGAGCAGTTCTTC CASSKTGGRYNEQFF
. TRBJ2-5 . TRBV7-7 TGTGCTAGCAGCTTACGTCAGGCCACCGACCAAGAGACCCAGTACTTC CASSLRQATDQETQYF
. TRBJ2-1 . TRBV5-1 TGCGCCAGCAGCCTCCTTACCCCGGGGAATGAGCAGTTCTTC CASSLLTPGNEQFF
. TRBJ2-7 . TRBV28 TGTGCCAGCAGTTCCAGGGGGGCCTACGAGCAGTACTTC CASSSRGAYEQYF
. TRBJ2-2 TRBD2 TRBV11-2 TGTGCCAGCAGCTTAAGACCCGGGACTATGAACACCGGGGAGCTGTTTTTT CASSLRPGTMNTGELFF
. TRBJ2-2 TRBD1 TRBV28 TGTGCCAGCAGTCCCCTCAGGGGGCGATCTGGTGGCGACGGGGAGCTGTTTTTT CASSPLRGRSGGDGELFF
. TRBJ2-7 . TRBV28 TGTGCCAGCAGTTTAGGTAGTTACGAGCAGTACTTC CASSLGSYEQYF
. TRBJ1-1 TRBD1 TRBV28 TGTGCCAGCAGTTTATGGACAGGGGGCACTGAAGCTTTCTTT CASSLWTGGTEAFF
. TRBJ2-7 . TRBV28 TGTGCCAGCAGTTTTGGACCCTCCTACGAGCAGTACTTC CASSFGPSYEQYF
once TRBJ2-7 . TRBV28 TGTGCCAGCAGTTTCGGGCAGGTCCTGGCGGGCGAGCAGTACTTC CASSFGQVLAGEQYF
. TRBJ2-7 . TRBV7-8 TGTGCCAGCAGCTTAGGCCCCGCCCGCGAGCAGTACTTC CASSLGPAREQYF
once TRBJ1-5 . TRBV28 TGTGCCAGCAGTTCGTACACTTATGGGACGTCCTCACGCCAGCCCCAGCATTTT CASSSYTYGTSSRQPQHF
. TRBJ1-5 TRBD1 TRBV28 TGTGCCAGCAGTCCGACAGGGTTTAGCAATCAGCCCCAGCATTTT CASSPTGFSNQPQHF
. TRBJ2-1 . TRBV28 TGTGCCAGCAGCAGTCCGACGGGCAAGAACAATGAGCAGTTCTTC CASSSPTGKNNEQFF
. TRBJ1-4 TRBD1 TRBV28 TGTGCCAGCAGTTTATCGGCAGGGGGTACTGAAAAACTGTTTTTT CASSLSAGGTEKLFF
. TRBJ2-3 TRBD2 TRBV10-3 TGTGCCGCGACTAGCGGGAGAGAAGATACGCAGTATTTT CAATSGREDTQYF
. TRBJ2-5 . TRBV7-9 TGTGCCAGCAGCGGGTCGTTAGAGACCCAGTACTTC CASSGSLETQYF
once TRBJ2-7 . TRBV28 TGTGCCAGCAGTTTACCAGGGTTCGAGCAGTACTTC CASSLPGFEQYF
. TRBJ1-1 TRBD1 TRBV19 TGTGCCAGTAGTATAGTTGGGACAGGGGAGAACACTGAAGCTTTCTTT CASSIVGTGENTEAFF
. TRBJ1-2 TRBD1 TRBV5-1 TGCGCCAGCAGCTTGGCTGGATCCCAGGGGACAGCCAGGTTGGGAGGCTACACCTTC CASSLAGSQGTARLGGYTF
. TRBJ2-7 . TRBV6-1 TGTGCCAGCAGAGAGGGCTACGAGCAGTACTTC CASREGYEQYF
once TRBJ2-1 . TRBV5-1 TGCGCCAGCAGCTTGTTCGGCGACAATGAGCAGTTCTTC CASSLFGDNEQFF
. TRBJ1-2 . TRBV28 TGTGCCAGCGGGGGTGCAGCTAACTATGGCTACACCTTC CASGGAANYGYTF
few TRBJ1-2 . TRBV28 TGTGCCAGCAGCCCCCTGGCGTATGGCTACACCTTC CASSPLAYGYTF
once TRBJ2-7 . TRBV10-3 TGTGCCATCAGCCCGACTGGCTACGAGCAGTACTTC CAISPTGYEQYF
. TRBJ2-6 . TRBV5-1 TGCGCCAGCAGCATTGGACACACCTCTGGGGCCAACGTCCTGACTTTC CASSIGHTSGANVLTF
. TRBJ2-5 . TRBV5-1 TGCGCCAGCAGCTTGGGCACGGGTAGCGAGACCCAGTACTTC CASSLGTGSETQYF
. TRBJ2-2 TRBD1 TRBV19 TGTGCCAGTAGTCCGGGGGACAGGGGGCGCCCCGGGGAGCTGTTTTTT CASSPGDRGRPGELFF